This T cell receptor (beta chain) was recovered during a study of T cell repertoires in cytomegalovirus infection. The overall study: Both CMV infection and a matching HLA type were indicated by public TCR beta signatures.

The table lists this clonotype with a few counts. The antigen is not known. Germline values: CDR1 DFQATT, CDR2 SNEGSKA (reference sequence). This CDR3 spans 14 amino acids. V lost 3 bases and J lost 2, with 11 bases in between. MiXCR, run by TCRdb on the reads, gives a single entry per CDR3 protein. Here the sample spans about 230,000 distinct CDR3 sequences, 6% to 8% being singletons. The study's findings and limits: Carriage of CMV together with the relevant HLA was identifiable through cumulative public TCR beta family frequency. Across the ex vivo response, the dominant clonotypes were HLA-C-restricted CMV-specific TCR beta clonotypes.

Sequencing was performed on PBMCs. The chain employs TRBV20-1 and TRBJ1-5; D is ambiguous. The receptor comes from a human donor in good health (CMV status not recorded). Some clones in this sample may be carry-over from other donors' samples. CDR3: CSASFGWGNQPQHF. CDR3 bases: TGCAGTGCTAGTTTCGGGTGGGGCAATCAGCCCCAGCATTTT.